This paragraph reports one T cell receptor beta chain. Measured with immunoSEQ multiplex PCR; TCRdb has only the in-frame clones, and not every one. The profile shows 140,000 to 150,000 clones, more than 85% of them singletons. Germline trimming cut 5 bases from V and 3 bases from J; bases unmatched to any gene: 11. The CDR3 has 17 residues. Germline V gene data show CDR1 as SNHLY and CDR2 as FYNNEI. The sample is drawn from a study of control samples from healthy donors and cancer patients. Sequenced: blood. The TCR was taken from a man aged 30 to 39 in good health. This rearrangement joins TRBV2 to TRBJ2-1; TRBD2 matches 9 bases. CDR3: CASSFPLAGARYNEQFF. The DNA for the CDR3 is TGTGCCAGCAGTTTCCCCTTAGCGGGGGCCCGCTACAATGAGCAGTTCTTC.